The sequence of this TCR beta chain was determined in a study of T cell responses to AZD1222 COVID-19 vaccine. Study-wide points: Variant regions that are unmutated are reportedly the target of nearly half of spike-specific TCRs. The donor cohort was predominantly white British with a female majority, and clonal diversity may have been underestimated. Dominant CD4 TCR responses targeted spike regions 160-218 and 743-854.

Note on this clone: The antigen is unknown.

The assay was immunoSEQ multiplex PCR, and TCRdb's table has in-frame clones only and misses some. The sample lists some 70,000 clones; roughly four fifths were seen once. The material sequenced was peripheral blood, taken on day 0 of AZD1222 vaccination. This TCR came from an adult in good health.

As DNA, the CDR3 is TGTGCCAGCTATGGGACACCCAGGAACACTGAAGCTTTCTTT. Protein sequence: CASYGTPRNTEAFF. This chain uses TRBV28 with TRBJ1-1; tentatively, D is TRBD1 (6 bases). Germline assignment: CDR1 MDHEN and CDR2 SYDVKM. Deletions cut 8 bases from V and 1 base from J, with 14 bases between. This CDR3 is 14 amino acids long.